This TCR beta chain appears in the sequencing data of a study of blood T cell repertoires in COVID-19. As handled by the study authors: From reference gene primer amplification, estimates of nucleated cell counts were derived. TCRdb's table, derived via immunoSEQ multiplex PCR, lists solely in-frame clones and lacks some. From that table come the V and J calls and clone size; the DNA was used to work out D and trimming. Among around 160,000 clones listed, more than 70% were seen once. V shed 5 bases and J shed 6 bases, with 17 bases lying between them. The germline gives CDR1 WSHSY, CDR2 SAAADI. The CDR3 has 15 amino acids. Participant-reported clinical history was the basis for cohort assignment. All recovered Cohort 3 donors got two negative PCRs, got clearance, or saw symptom resolution.

The TCR was taken from a man aged 35-49 years who had recovered from COVID-19. Sequencing used PBMCs or T cells enriched from blood (not recorded which). V and J are TRBV10-2 and TRBJ1-5; tentatively, D is TRBD1 (6 bases). In DNA, the CDR3 is TGCGCCAGCAGTATGGTCCGACAGGACAGTCAGCCCCAGCATTTT. This encodes CASSMVRQDSQPQHF.